This TCR beta chain was sequenced for a study of a mutant IDH1 vaccine in newly diagnosed glioma. The time point denotes: week 5, during vaccination. Each dose of the vaccine consisted of 300 ug of mutant IDH1 20-mer peptide, with topical imiquimod. Concerning this clone: The antigen remains undetermined.

Produced via immunoSEQ multiplex PCR; TCRdb's table is partial and in-frame only. The sample contains roughly 25,000 clones, 65% to 80% of which appear only once. CDR1 and CDR2 from the germline V gene are SQVTM and ANQGSEA. J gave up 4 bases and V 3 bases, and 7 bases lay outside the gene matches. The CDR3 consists of 15 residues. J is TRBJ2-5 and V is TRBV29-1, with 11 bases identical to TRBD1. The sequence was obtained from a man between 35 and 55 years old with glioma. The source was PBMCs, collected from a glioma patient whose treatment included an IDH1 peptide vaccine. This CDR3 is CSVERTGGGVETQYF. Written as DNA, the CDR3 is TGCAGCGTTGAGAGGACAGGGGGCGGCGTAGAGACCCAGTACTTC.